This T cell receptor (beta chain) was found in a study of CD8 T cells in ankylosing spondylitis. General study findings and limits: The authors reported significant enrichment of disease-linked clones in matched ankylosing spondylitis synovial fluid. Under 10 highly homologous variants formed a TCR beta motif that appeared characteristic of ankylosing spondylitis blood. CD8+ cells made up the disease-linked clones, which were relatively rare in peripheral blood. Reports of some motif variants in reactive arthritis synovial fluid and blood predate this one.

Libraries for TCR beta were made by quantitative 5'-RACE with molecular barcodes. TCRdb analysed the 5' RACE reads with MiXCR anew, one entry per CDR3 protein. Among roughly 670,000 distinct CDR3 sequences, around 17% were seen once, and the ten largest hold roughly a fifth. This clonotype appeared many times. The antigen is undetermined. V lost 4 bases and J lost 2; bases outside the gene matches: 8. CDR1 is SGHRS, CDR2 YFSETQ, per germline. The length of the CDR3 is 16 residues. Sequenced sample: blood, either unsorted or a sorted T cell fraction (not recorded which). The chain uses TRBV5-1 and TRBJ1-2; 10 bases fit TRBD1. The source is a male donor with ankylosing spondylitis. The CDR3 region is CASSPWTGGTNYGYTF. The CDR3 DNA reads TGCGCCAGCAGCCCCTGGACAGGGGGGACCAACTATGGCTACACCTTC.